This TCR beta chain was found in a study of blood T cell repertoires in COVID-19. Background on the study: Samples representing acute and convalescent COVID-19 were sourced from the United States, Italy and Spain. Sources were T cells, B-cell-depleted T cells, or PBMCs; the material itself was cDNA or gDNA.

TCRdb's copy holds only in-frame clones and misses some; the assay was immunoSEQ multiplex PCR. The sample has about 200,000 clones, roughly 85% seen once. The ends lost 5 bases at V and 4 bases at J; junction bases unmatched: 13. CDR1 and CDR2 (germline): MDHEN, SYDVKM. The CDR3 is made up of 17 amino acids. Enrollees, about 18 to 89 years old, lived in 24 US areas. This chain links TRBV28 with TRBJ2-1; 8 bases map to TRBD2. This receptor was obtained from a woman between 45 and 60 years old who had been exposed to COVID-19. The material sequenced was PBMCs or T cells enriched from blood (not recorded which). The CDR3 DNA is TGTGCCAGCAGTCCCGGTTCGAAGGCGGGGGGTTACAATGAGCAGTTCTTC. Translating it yields CASSPGSKAGGYNEQFF.